A selection of T cell receptor beta chains follows, all from one sample in a study of blood T cell repertoires in COVID-19. Here immunoSEQ multiplex PCR was the method, and the copy in TCRdb shows in-frame clones only, minus some. The table includes around 110,000 clones, 85% detected once. Sequenced material: peripheral blood. The receptors were sampled from a middle-aged man with acute or convalescent COVID-19. CDR3s include the opening cysteine and the closing phenylalanine or tryptophan. Fields, in order: D gene, V gene, clone size, J gene, CDR3 DNA, CDR3 protein. D genes are given only for firm matches. Clone sizes are given selectively: once, few, many, or a class where the clone is expanded.

D: TRBD2
V: TRBV5-1
size: .
J: TRBJ2-1
DNA: TGCGCCAGCAGCTTCCAGCGGGAGATTCTCTACAATGAGCAGTTCTTC
CDR3: CASSFQREILYNEQFF

D: TRBD1
V: TRBV30
size: few
J: TRBJ1-3
DNA: TGTGCCTGGACCCAATGGACAGGTCCTGGAAACACCATATATTTT
CDR3: CAWTQWTGPGNTIYF

D: TRBD2
V: TRBV18
size: .
J: TRBJ2-7
DNA: TGTGCCAGCTCACCAAGCGGGAGCTACGAGCAGTACTTC
CDR3: CASSPSGSYEQYF

D: .
V: TRBV10-2
size: .
J: TRBJ2-7
DNA: TGCGCCAGCAGTGAGTTTAACAACTACGAGCAGTACTTC
CDR3: CASSEFNNYEQYF

D: TRBD2
V: TRBV6-2/TRBV6-3
size: .
J: TRBJ2-5
DNA: TGTGCCAGCAGCCTCGGTAGCGGGGGGGCCTTAGAGACCCAGTACTTC
CDR3: CASSLGSGGALETQYF

D: TRBD1
V: TRBV2
size: .
J: TRBJ2-1
DNA: TGTGCCAGCAGTGGGGACAGGGGGCGGAATGAGCAGTTCTTC
CDR3: CASSGDRGRNEQFF

D: .
V: TRBV6-5
size: .
J: TRBJ2-7
DNA: TGTGCCAGCAAGGAGGGGAGCTCCCCCTACGAGCAGTACTTC
CDR3: CASKEGSSPYEQYF

D: TRBD1
V: TRBV5-6
size: .
J: TRBJ1-5
DNA: TGTGCCAGCAGCACCTGGACAGGACCCAATCAGCCCCAGCATTTT
CDR3: CASSTWTGPNQPQHF

D: .
V: TRBV20-1
size: .
J: TRBJ2-3
DNA: TGCAGTGCTAGTAAAATAGCGGACCTCACAGATACGCAGTATTTT
CDR3: CSASKIADLTDTQYF

D: .
V: TRBV13
size: .
J: TRBJ1-5
DNA: TGTGCCAGCAGCCGCCGGGGGGAGAGCAATCAGCCCCAGCATTTT
CDR3: CASSRRGESNQPQHF

D: TRBD1
V: TRBV7-2
size: .
J: TRBJ2-2
DNA: TGTGCCAGCAGCTTCCGACAGGGGCGGGCCGGGGAGCTGTTTTTT
CDR3: CASSFRQGRAGELFF

D: TRBD1
V: TRBV6-1
size: once
J: TRBJ1-6
DNA: TGTGCCAGCAGTGACCAAGACAGGGGGTGGGGTTCACCCCTCCACTTT
CDR3: CASSDQDRGWGSPLHF

D: .
V: TRBV19
size: .
J: TRBJ1-1
DNA: TGTGCCAGTAGTATACTTGGTCGCCCAGGAACTGAAGCTTTCTTT
CDR3: CASSILGRPGTEAFF

D: .
V: TRBV6-1
size: .
J: TRBJ2-6
DNA: TGTGCCAGCAGTGACCCCAGGGGTTCTGGGGCCAACGTCCTGACTTTC
CDR3: CASSDPRGSGANVLTF

D: .
V: TRBV9
size: .
J: TRBJ2-1
DNA: TGTGCCAGCAGCGTAGATGGACGGGGCAATGAGCAGTTCTTC
CDR3: CASSVDGRGNEQFF

D: TRBD1
V: TRBV28
size: .
J: TRBJ1-2
DNA: TGTGCCAGCAGTTTCCGGGACAGGGGGCATGGCTACACCTTC
CDR3: CASSFRDRGHGYTF

D: .
V: TRBV18
size: .
J: TRBJ1-2
DNA: TGTGCCAGCTCACCGAGGAGTGGCGTGAACTATGGCTACACCTTC
CDR3: CASSPRSGVNYGYTF

D: .
V: TRBV19
size: .
J: TRBJ2-1
DNA: TGTGCCAGTAGTAGAGGCCCTACCCCAGTATATGAGCAGTTCTTC
CDR3: CASSRGPTPVYEQFF

D: .
V: TRBV18
size: .
J: TRBJ1-3
DNA: TGTGCCAGCTCACCATTCGGAGGCTCTGGAAACACCATATATTTT
CDR3: CASSPFGGSGNTIYF

D: .
V: TRBV6-5
size: .
J: TRBJ1-4
DNA: TGTGCCAGCAGGCTTGGTCCGGGAAGTAACGAAAAACTGTTTTTT
CDR3: CASRLGPGSNEKLFF

D: .
V: TRBV18
size: .
J: TRBJ1-6
DNA: TGTGCCAGCTCACCGGAGATTGGCAATTCACCCCTCCACTTT
CDR3: CASSPEIGNSPLHF

D: .
V: TRBV3-1/TRBV3-2
size: .
J: TRBJ2-3
DNA: TGTGCCAGCAGCCAAGATTGGGGAGCAGATACGCAGTATTTT
CDR3: CASSQDWGADTQYF

D: TRBD2
V: TRBV27
size: few
J: TRBJ2-1
DNA: TGTGCCAGCCGTGGACTAGCGACTCAATACAATGAGCAGTTCTTC
CDR3: CASRGLATQYNEQFF

D: .
V: TRBV28
size: .
J: TRBJ2-3
DNA: TGTGCCAGCAGGTCTACAGGGCTTAGCACAGATACGCAGTATTTT
CDR3: CASRSTGLSTDTQYF

D: TRBD1
V: TRBV4-1
size: .
J: TRBJ1-5
DNA: TGCGCCAGCAGCGAAAGATTTAGACAGGGTGGTCAGCCCCAGCATTTT
CDR3: CASSERFRQGGQPQHF

D: TRBD1
V: TRBV2
size: .
J: TRBJ2-7
DNA: TGTGCCACCCAACAGGGGACCGCCTACGAGCAGTACTTC
CDR3: CATQQGTAYEQYF

D: .
V: TRBV3-1/TRBV3-2
size: .
J: TRBJ1-1
DNA: TGTGCCAGCAGCCCGAAGATTGGGACACCGAACACTGAAGCTTTCTTT
CDR3: CASSPKIGTPNTEAFF

D: .
V: TRBV12-3/TRBV12-4
size: .
J: TRBJ2-5
DNA: TGTGCCAGCAGTTTATCTCCAGAGACCCAGTACTTC
CDR3: CASSLSPETQYF

D: .
V: TRBV20-1
size: .
J: TRBJ1-3
DNA: TGCAGTGCTAGACGGGGAAACACCATATATTTT
CDR3: CSARRGNTIYF

D: .
V: TRBV21-1
size: .
J: TRBJ1-4
DNA: TGTGCCAGCAGCAAAGGAGAGGGACATCCAGCAACTAATGAAAAACTGTTTTTT
CDR3: CASSKGEGHPATNEKLFF

D: .
V: TRBV5-1
size: few
J: TRBJ2-1
DNA: TGCGCCAGCAGCTTGGAGCGCTCGAACAATGAGCAGTTCTTC
CDR3: CASSLERSNNEQFF

D: TRBD2
V: TRBV7-9
size: .
J: TRBJ2-5
DNA: TGTGCCAGCAGCTTCGATCGGCAGCGGGAGGAGACCCAGTACTTC
CDR3: CASSFDRQREETQYF

D: .
V: TRBV4-3
size: few
J: TRBJ1-2
DNA: TGCGCCAGCAGCCAAGAGAGGAAGCCAACAGGGAACCCTAACTATGGCTACACCTTC
CDR3: CASSQERKPTGNPNYGYTF

D: .
V: TRBV7-2
size: .
J: TRBJ2-1
DNA: TGTGCCAGCAGCGATAGACTGGGGCAGTTCTTC
CDR3: CASSDRLGQFF

D: TRBD1
V: TRBV5-1
size: once
J: TRBJ2-3
DNA: TGCGCCAGCAGTTTGGGACAGGGGTTAGATACGCAGTATTTT
CDR3: CASSLGQGLDTQYF